The sequence of this TCR beta chain was determined in a study of neoadjuvant anti-PD-1 for oral cavity cancer (dated by TCRdb to the early 2020s). Some background on the complete study: Patients mostly received three to four biweekly doses of nivolumab at 3 mg/kg before curative-intent surgical resection. Patients who did not progress were given a fourth nivolumab dose at about day 43 and had definitive surgical resection on days 50-56. There were roughly 11 patients in the parent correlative cohort, and the response rate was less than 40%. Patients with complete response, partial response or stable disease by RECIST 1.1 were defined as responders, whereas patients with progression were defined as non-responders.

Results and caveats for the whole study, not just this receptor: After neoadjuvant nivolumab, T cell clonality (Gini index) in PBMCs was significantly higher in non-responders than in responders. The TCR analyses had only three patients in each response group, and the authors called for validation in larger cohorts. A higher pretreatment blood Treg/Th17 ratio correlated with both higher pretreatment blood TCRbeta clonality and lower post-treatment tumor TCRbeta clonality.

Read against the paper, the sample's time point label means: after neoadjuvant nivolumab, at surgical resection. The patients had newly diagnosed stage II-IVA oral cavity squamous cell carcinoma and had not received any prior systemic or radiation treatment. The cohort consisted of patients with HPV-negative, locally advanced oral cavity squamous cell carcinoma. Peripheral blood mononuclear cells were analyzed directly, without maintenance or expansion in culture. Samples were obtained from a longitudinal correlative study of a single-arm phase II trial of neoadjuvant nivolumab in oral cavity squamous cell carcinoma. Subject-matched pre- and post-treatment PBMCs and tumors from three responders and three non-responders were subjected to genomic DNA-based TCRbeta sequencing. Peripheral blood mononuclear cells were drawn once before nivolumab treatment and a second time after treatment, when surgery took place. The Maxwell RSC DNA from Cells kit was used to isolate genomic DNA from PBMCs.

For deep sequencing of PBMC libraries, mostly 480 ng of input genomic DNA was used, and six replicates were run per sample. Following the manufacturer's instructions, the team built TCRbeta libraries using the immunoSEQ hsTCRbeta kit. Sequencing of the completed libraries took place using an Illumina NovaSeq 6000 S4 flow cell after they had been pooled to about 3 nM. Per the original workflow: The immunoSEQ Analyzer was used for raw data preprocessing and quality control. The analysis was limited to productive rearrangements, and each clonotype was defined by a unique CDR3 amino acid sequence. Repertoire clonality was estimated as the Gini-Simpson index, which was calculated using the R package tcR. Student's t test was used to compare Gini indices, and Pearson correlation was used to assess associations with tumor size change. TCRdb limited this immuneACCESS table to in-frame rearrangements with V and J called. A share of clones is missing; checked studies link under half to unresolved V genes, and the rest is unexplained. For V, J and clone size, that table is used; D and trimming come from the DNA. Within this sample are over 65,000 clones, with roughly nine tenths of them counted one time only. The ten largest clones capture roughly 3% of the sample.

This clone was observed once. Its cognate antigen has yet to be identified. No clone much larger than this one lies a single base away; base qualities are absent. V is reduced by 4 bases and J by 0 bases, leaving a spacing of 13 bases between them. The germline V gene yields SGHTA for CDR1 and FQGNSA for CDR2. Including the terminal cysteine and phenylalanine, the CDR3 comprises 15 residues. The DNA shown is the 45-base CDR3, in frame from base 1. The clonotype comes from a person aged 35 to 85 with oral cavity squamous cell carcinoma. Here the chain combines TRBV7-2 and TRBJ2-7; the D segment could be TRBD1, given 7 matching bases. Sequenced material: PBMCs, taken after nivolumab (anti-PD-1) treatment. The DNA sequence reads TGTGCCAGCAGCTCTGGAGGGACAGCCTCCTACGAGCAGTACTTC. Its translation is CASSSGGTASYEQYF.